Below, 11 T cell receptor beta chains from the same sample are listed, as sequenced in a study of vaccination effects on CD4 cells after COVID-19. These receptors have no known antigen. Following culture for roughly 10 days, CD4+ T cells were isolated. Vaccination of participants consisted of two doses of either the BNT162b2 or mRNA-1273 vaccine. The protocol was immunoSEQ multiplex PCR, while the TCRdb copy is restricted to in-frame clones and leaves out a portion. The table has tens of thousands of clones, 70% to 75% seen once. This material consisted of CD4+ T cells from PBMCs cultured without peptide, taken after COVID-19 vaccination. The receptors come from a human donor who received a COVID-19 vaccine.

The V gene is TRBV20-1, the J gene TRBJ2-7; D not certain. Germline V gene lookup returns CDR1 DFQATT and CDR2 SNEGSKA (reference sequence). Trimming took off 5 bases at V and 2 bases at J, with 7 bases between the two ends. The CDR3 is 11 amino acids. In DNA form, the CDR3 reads TGCAGTGCTGCGGATCCCTACGAGCAGTACGTC. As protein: CSAADPYEQYV.

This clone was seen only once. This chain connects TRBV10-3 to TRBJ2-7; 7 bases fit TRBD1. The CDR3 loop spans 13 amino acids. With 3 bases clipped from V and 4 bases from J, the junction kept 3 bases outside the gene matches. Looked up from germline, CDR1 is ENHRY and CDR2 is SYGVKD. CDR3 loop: CAISDQGVYEQYV. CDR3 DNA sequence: TGTGCCATCAGTGATCAGGGGGTGTACGAGCAGTACGTC.

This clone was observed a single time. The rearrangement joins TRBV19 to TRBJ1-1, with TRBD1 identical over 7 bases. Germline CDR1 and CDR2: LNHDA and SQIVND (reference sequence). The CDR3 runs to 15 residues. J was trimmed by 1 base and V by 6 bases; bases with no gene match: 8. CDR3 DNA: TGTGCCAGTAGCGCCCCCGGGACAGCGAACACTGAAGCTTTCTTT. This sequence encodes CASSAPGTANTEAFF.

CDR3 residues: CASIGQADQETQYF. CDR3 coding DNA: TGCGCCAGCATTGGTCAAGCGGACCAAGAGACCCAGTACTTC. The chain links TRBV10-2 to TRBJ2-5, with D perhaps matching TRBD2 (5 bases). The germline CDR1 and CDR2 sequences are WSHSY and SAAADI. This CDR3 contains 14 residues. V lost 7 bases and J lost 0, with 12 bases in between.

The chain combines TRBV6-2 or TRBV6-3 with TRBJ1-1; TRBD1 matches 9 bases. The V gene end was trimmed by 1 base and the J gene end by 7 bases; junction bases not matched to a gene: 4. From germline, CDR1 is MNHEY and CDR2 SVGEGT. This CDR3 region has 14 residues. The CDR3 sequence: CASSYWTGAREAFF. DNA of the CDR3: TGTGCCAGCAGTTACTGGACAGGGGCCCGTGAAGCTTTCTTT.

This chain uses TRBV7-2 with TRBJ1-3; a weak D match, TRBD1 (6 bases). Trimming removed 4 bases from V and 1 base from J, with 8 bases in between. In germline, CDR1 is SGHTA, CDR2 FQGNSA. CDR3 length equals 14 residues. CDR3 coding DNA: TGTGCCAGCAGCTACAGGGAATCTGGAAACACCATATATTTT. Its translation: CASSYRESGNTIYF.

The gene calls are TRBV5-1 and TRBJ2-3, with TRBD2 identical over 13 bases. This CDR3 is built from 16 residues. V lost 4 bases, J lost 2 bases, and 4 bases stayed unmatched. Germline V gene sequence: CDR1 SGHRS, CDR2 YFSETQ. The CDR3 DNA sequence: TGCGCCAGCAGCGGCGGGACTAGCGGGGACACAGATACGCAGTATTTT. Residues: CASSGGTSGDTDTQYF.

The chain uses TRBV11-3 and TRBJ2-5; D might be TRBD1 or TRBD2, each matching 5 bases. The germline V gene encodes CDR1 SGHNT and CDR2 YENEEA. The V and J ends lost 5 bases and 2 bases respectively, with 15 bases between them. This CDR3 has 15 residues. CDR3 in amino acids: CASSPSGTGQETQYF. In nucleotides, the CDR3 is TGTGCCAGCAGCCCCTCTGGGACCGGACAAGAGACCCAGTACTTC.

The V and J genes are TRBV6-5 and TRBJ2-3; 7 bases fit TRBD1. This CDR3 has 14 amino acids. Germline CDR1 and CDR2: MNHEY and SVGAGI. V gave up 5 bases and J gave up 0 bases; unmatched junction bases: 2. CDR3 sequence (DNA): TGTGCCAGCAGTCCGACAGGGAGCACAGATACGCAGTATTTT. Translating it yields CASSPTGSTDTQYF.

The CDR3 loop is CASSQGTGAAKNIQYF. For the CDR3, the DNA is TGCGCCAGCAGCCAAGGAACAGGGGCGGCCAAAAACATTCAGTACTTC. V gene TRBV5-1 combines with J gene TRBJ2-4, with 7 bases identical to TRBD1. Trimming removed 4 bases from V and 1 base from J; junction bases left unmatched: 8. This CDR3 region has 16 residues. Looked up from germline, CDR1 is SGHRS and CDR2 is YFSETQ.

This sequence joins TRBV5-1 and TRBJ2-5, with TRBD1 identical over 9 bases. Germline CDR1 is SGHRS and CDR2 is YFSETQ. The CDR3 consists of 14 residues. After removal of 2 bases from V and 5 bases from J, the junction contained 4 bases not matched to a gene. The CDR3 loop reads CASSFPGTGETQYF. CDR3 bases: TGCGCCAGCAGCTTTCCCGGGACAGGGGAGACCCAGTACTTC.